The clone carrying this TCR beta chain was observed a few times. The CDR3 is 15 amino acids. Deletions cut 3 bases from V and 1 base from J, with 12 bases between. The germline gives CDR1 LGHDT, CDR2 YNNKEL (reference sequence). The sample is drawn from a study of blood T cells in healthy people across ages. PCR was performed a second time for about 7 to 12 cycles using a sample-barcoded 5' primer and a J-beta primer mix. TCRdb reprocessed the 5' RACE reads with MiXCR, giving one entry per CDR3 protein. The sample consists of approximately 1,000,000 distinct CDR3 sequences, over 35% of them appearing once.

Material: blood. This clonotype was obtained from a woman aged 60-75 years in good health. The rearrangement uses TRBV3-1 and TRBJ1-1, with a weak D call TRBD1 (6 bases). For the CDR3, the DNA is TGTGCCAGCAGCCAGAACCCGACAGGGAACACTGAAGCTTTCTTT. Translated: CASSQNPTGNTEAFF. Full variable domain (remainder filled in from reference TRBV3-1 and TRBJ1-1): DTAVSQTPKYLVTQMGNDKSIKCEQNLGHDTMYWYKQDSKKFLKIMFSYNNKELIINETVPNRFSPKSPDKAHLNLHINSLELGDSAVYFCASSQNPTGNTEAFFGQGTRLTVV.